This TCR beta chain was documented in a study of blood T cell repertoires in COVID-19. Study overall: The United States, Italy and Spain provided the acute and convalescent COVID-19 samples.

Original data processing: Estimates of nucleated cell counts were drawn from the amplification of reference gene primers. The repertoire was sequenced with immunoSEQ multiplex PCR; TCRdb's copy has only in-frame clones and lacks some. V and J calls and clone size are given by that table; D and trimming were obtained from the DNA. The sample has about 150,000 clones, about four fifths seen once. Per the germline V gene, CDR1 is LNHNV and CDR2 is YYDKDF (reference sequence). J lost 6 bases, V lost 3 bases, and 3 bases had no gene match. The CDR3 contains 14 residues. The chain combines TRBV15 with TRBJ2-7, with TRBD1 matching 12 bases. The sequence was collected from a man between 65 and 80 years old with active or convalescent COVID-19. The sequenced sample was peripheral blood. CDR3 sequence: CATSSGTGGREQYF. Here the CDR3 DNA reads TGTGCCACCAGCAGTGGGACAGGGGGCCGCGAGCAGTACTTC.